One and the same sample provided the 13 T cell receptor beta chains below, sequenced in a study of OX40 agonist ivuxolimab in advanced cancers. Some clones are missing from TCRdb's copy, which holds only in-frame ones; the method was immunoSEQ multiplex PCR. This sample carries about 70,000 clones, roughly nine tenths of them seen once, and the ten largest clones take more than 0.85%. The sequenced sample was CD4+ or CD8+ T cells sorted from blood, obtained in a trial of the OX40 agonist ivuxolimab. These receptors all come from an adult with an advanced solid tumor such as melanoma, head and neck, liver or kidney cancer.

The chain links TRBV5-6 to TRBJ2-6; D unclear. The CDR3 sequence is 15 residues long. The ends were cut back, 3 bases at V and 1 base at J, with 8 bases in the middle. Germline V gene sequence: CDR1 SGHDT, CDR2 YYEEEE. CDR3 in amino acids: CASSYLGSGANVLTF. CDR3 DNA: TGTGCCAGCAGCTATCTAGGTTCTGGGGCCAACGTCCTGACTTTC.

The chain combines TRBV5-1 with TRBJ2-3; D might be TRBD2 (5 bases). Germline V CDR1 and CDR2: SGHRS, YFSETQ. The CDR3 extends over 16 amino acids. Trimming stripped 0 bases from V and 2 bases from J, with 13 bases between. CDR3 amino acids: CASSLAPQAATDTQYF. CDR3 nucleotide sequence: TGCGCCAGCAGCTTGGCCCCACAAGCGGCCACAGATACGCAGTATTTT.

Here the CDR3 DNA reads TGTGCCAGCAGCGTCACCGGGACAGTTAGCAATCAGCCCCAGCATTTT. Its protein is CASSVTGTVSNQPQHF. The chain combines TRBV7-2 with TRBJ1-5, with TRBD1 identical over 7 bases. Trimming removed 5 bases from V and 0 bases from J; junction bases left unmatched: 7. The CDR3 runs to 16 residues. Germline V gene lookup returns CDR1 SGHTA and CDR2 FQGNSA. The full variable domain, rest sourced from reference TRBV7-2 and TRBJ1-5, is GAGVSQSPSNKVTEKGKDVELRCDPISGHTALYWYRQSLGQGLEFLIYFQGNSAPDKSGLPSDRFSAERTGGSVSTLTIQRTQQEDSAVYLCASSVTGTVSNQPQHFGDGTRLSIL.

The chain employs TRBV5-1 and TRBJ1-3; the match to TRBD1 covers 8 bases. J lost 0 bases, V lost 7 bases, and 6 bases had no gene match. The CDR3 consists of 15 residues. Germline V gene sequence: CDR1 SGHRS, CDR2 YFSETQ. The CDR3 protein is CASGEGQVSGNTIYF. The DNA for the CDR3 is TGCGCCAGCGGCGAGGGACAGGTCTCTGGAAACACCATATATTTT.

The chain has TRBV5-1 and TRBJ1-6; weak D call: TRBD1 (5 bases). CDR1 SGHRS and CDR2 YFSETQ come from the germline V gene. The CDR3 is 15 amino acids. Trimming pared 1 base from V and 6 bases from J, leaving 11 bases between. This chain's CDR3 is CASSLWGTGNSPLHF. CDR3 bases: TGCGCCAGCAGCTTGTGGGGCACGGGTAATTCACCCCTCCACTTT.

CDR3 sequence reads: CASSLAPTVPNQETQYF. The CDR3 nucleotides are TGTGCCAGCAGCTTGGCCCCGACTGTTCCTAACCAAGAGACCCAGTACTTC. The chain is built from TRBV5-4 and TRBJ2-5; D is unresolved. V lost 0 bases and J lost 0, with 15 bases in between. Germline V gives CDR1 SGHNT, CDR2 YYREEE (reference sequence). There are 17 residues in the CDR3.

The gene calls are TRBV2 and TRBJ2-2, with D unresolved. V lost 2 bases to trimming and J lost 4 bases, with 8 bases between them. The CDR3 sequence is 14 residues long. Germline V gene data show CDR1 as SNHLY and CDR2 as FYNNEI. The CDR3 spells CASSEFGGTGELFF. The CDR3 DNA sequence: TGTGCCAGCAGTGAATTTGGTGGCACCGGGGAGCTGTTTTTT.

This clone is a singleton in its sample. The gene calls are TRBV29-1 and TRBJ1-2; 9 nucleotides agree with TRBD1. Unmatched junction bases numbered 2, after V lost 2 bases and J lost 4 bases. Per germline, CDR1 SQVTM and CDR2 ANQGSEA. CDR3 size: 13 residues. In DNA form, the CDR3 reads TGCAGCGTTGAATGGGGACAGGGCTATGGCTACACCTTC. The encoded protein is CSVEWGQGYGYTF.

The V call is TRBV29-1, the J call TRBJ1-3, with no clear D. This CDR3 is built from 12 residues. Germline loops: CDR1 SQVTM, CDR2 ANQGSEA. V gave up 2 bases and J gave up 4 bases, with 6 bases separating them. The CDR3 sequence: CSVEPSGNTIYF. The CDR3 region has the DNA TGCAGCGTTGAACCGTCGGGAAACACCATATATTTT.

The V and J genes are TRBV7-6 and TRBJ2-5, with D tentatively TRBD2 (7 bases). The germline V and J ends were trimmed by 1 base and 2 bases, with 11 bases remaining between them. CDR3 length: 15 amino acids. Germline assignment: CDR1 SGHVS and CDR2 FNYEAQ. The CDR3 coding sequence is TGTGCCAGCAGCTTAGTCGGGGGGCGACAAGAGACCCAGTACTTC. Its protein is CASSLVGGRQETQYF.

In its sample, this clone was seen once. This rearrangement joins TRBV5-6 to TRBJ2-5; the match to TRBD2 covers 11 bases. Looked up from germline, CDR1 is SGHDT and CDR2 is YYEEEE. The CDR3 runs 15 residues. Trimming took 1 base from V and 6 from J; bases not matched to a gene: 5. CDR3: CASSLRPSGGKTQYF. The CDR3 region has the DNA TGTGCCAGCAGCTTGAGGCCTAGCGGGGGGAAGACCCAGTACTTC.

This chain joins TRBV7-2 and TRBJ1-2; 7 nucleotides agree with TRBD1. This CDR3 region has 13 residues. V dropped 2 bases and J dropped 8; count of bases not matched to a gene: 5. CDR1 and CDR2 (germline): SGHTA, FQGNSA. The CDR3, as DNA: TGTGCCAGCAGCTTATCGAAGGACAGGGGCTACACCTTC. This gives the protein CASSLSKDRGYTF.

This CDR3 reads CASSWGRLAETQYF. In DNA form, the CDR3 reads TGTGCCAGCAGCTGGGGGAGACTGGCAGAGACCCAGTACTTC. V is TRBV7-2 and J is TRBJ2-5, with D possibly called TRBD1 or TRBD2 (5 bases each). The germline V gene has CDR1 SGHTA and CDR2 FQGNSA. This CDR3 is 14 amino acids long. V gave up 4 bases and J gave up 4 bases, with 13 bases separating them.